The 22 T cell receptor beta chains presented below share a single source sample, sequenced in a study of T cell responses to AZD1222 COVID-19 vaccine. Assay used: immunoSEQ multiplex PCR; TCRdb lists only in-frame clones, some missing. The profile covers 100,000 to 150,000 clones, with about 89% appearing a single time and 25% to 35% taken by the ten largest. Specimen: peripheral blood, collected on day 0 of AZD1222 vaccination. The receptors come from an adult in good health.

The DNA for the CDR3 is TGTGCCAGCAGCTTTGGACAGGGCGAGCAGTACTTC. This translates into CASSFGQGEQYF. V is TRBV7-2 and J is TRBJ2-7; 8 bases line up with TRBD1. With 3 bases clipped from V and 6 bases from J, the junction kept 1 base outside the gene matches. CDR1 and CDR2 from the germline V gene are SGHTA and FQGNSA. The CDR3 is 12 amino acids.

The chain is built from TRBV23-1 and TRBJ1-2; TRBD1 matches at 10 bases. TRBV23-1 is treated as an ORF (open reading frame) with a function not yet certain. This CDR3 is built from 14 residues. V lost 3 bases and J lost 8; bases outside the gene matches: 6. The chain's CDR3 is CASSQGQGKGGYTF. CDR3 nucleotide sequence: TGCGCCAGCAGTCAGGGACAGGGGAAGGGAGGCTACACCTTC.

This rearrangement joins TRBV4-2 to TRBJ1-3, with D perhaps matching TRBD1 (5 bases). In germline, CDR1 is LGHNA, CDR2 YNFKEQ. V was clipped by 3 bases and J by 0 bases, with 15 bases between them. This CDR3 spans 17 amino acids. The CDR3: CASSHPLMGTSGNTIYF. The CDR3 DNA sequence: TGTGCCAGCAGCCACCCCTTGATGGGGACCTCTGGAAACACCATATATTTT.

The chain is built from TRBV16 and TRBJ2-3; D possibly corresponds to TRBD2 (5 bases). Per germline, CDR1 KGHSY and CDR2 FQNENV. Between the trimmed V and J ends, which lost 4 bases and 0 bases, there was a span of 8 bases. The CDR3 loop spans 14 amino acids. The CDR3 protein is CASSRTSSTDTQYF. The DNA for the CDR3 is TGTGCCAGCAGCCGGACTTCTAGCACAGATACGCAGTATTTT.

The chain is built from TRBV29-1 and TRBJ2-2; 8 nucleotides line up with TRBD1. The CDR3 totals 15 residues. V shed 4 bases and J 1 base; nucleotides not matched to a gene: 5. The germline CDR1 and CDR2 sequences are SQVTM and ANQGSEA. CDR3: CSVGDGQGNTGELFF. CDR3 sequence (DNA): TGCAGCGTTGGCGATGGACAGGGGAACACCGGGGAGCTGTTTTTT.

The V and J genes are TRBV5-1 and TRBJ2-1; TRBD2 matches 8 bases. CDR3 size: 18 residues. CDR1 is SGHRS, CDR2 YFSETQ, per germline. The trim removed 0 bases at V and 0 bases at J, leaving 8 bases unmatched. CDR3 region: CASSLVLAATSSYNEQFF. The CDR3 DNA reads TGCGCCAGCAGCTTGGTACTAGCGGCGACGAGCTCCTACAATGAGCAGTTCTTC.

The V call is TRBV29-1, the J call TRBJ1-2; the match to TRBD1 covers 8 bases. The J segment lost 4 bases and the V segment lost 0 bases, leaving 10 bases of the junction unmatched. Germline V gives CDR1 SQVTM, CDR2 ANQGSEA. This CDR3 has 16 amino acids. The CDR3 region is CSVEDSEAGGIYGYTF. The CDR3 region has the DNA TGCAGCGTTGAAGATTCAGAGGCAGGGGGCATCTATGGCTACACCTTC.

V is TRBV7-9 and J is TRBJ2-7; unclear D gene. The germline V gene has CDR1 SEHNR and CDR2 FQNEAQ (reference sequence). The CDR3 is made up of 13 amino acids. V was trimmed by 5 bases and J by 0 bases, leaving 8 bases between them. The CDR3 DNA reads TGTGCCAGCAGCACGTCGAGCTCCTACGAGCAGTACTTC. Amino acid sequence: CASSTSSSYEQYF.

This chain links TRBV20-1 with TRBJ1-2; TRBD1 is a possible D gene (5 bases). The CDR3 length is 12 residues. Germline loops: CDR1 DFQATT, CDR2 SNEGSKA (reference sequence). V was clipped by 3 bases and J by 3 bases, with 8 bases between them. The CDR3 protein is CSASVTDYGYTF. DNA of the CDR3: TGCAGTGCTAGTGTGACAGACTATGGCTACACCTTC.

This chain joins TRBV3-1 (or the pseudogene TRBV3-2) and TRBJ2-1; possibly TRBD1 for D (6 bases). The germline CDR1 and CDR2 sequences are LGHDT and YNNKEL (reference sequence). V was pared by 0 bases and J by 3 bases, with 9 bases between. This CDR3 has 15 amino acids. Here the CDR3 DNA reads TGTGCCAGCAGCCAAGATGAAGGGGGCTACAATGAGCAGTTCTTC. Amino acid sequence: CASSQDEGGYNEQFF.

The chain employs TRBV9 and TRBJ2-5; D assignment may be TRBD1 or TRBD2 (5 bases each). Trimming removed 3 bases from V and 2 bases from J, with 11 bases in between. Germline values: CDR1 SGDLS, CDR2 YYNGEE. The CDR3 consists of 14 residues. The CDR3 region has the DNA TGTGCCAGCAGCGCGGGACGGAGGCAAGAGACCCAGTACTTC. It translates to CASSAGRRQETQYF.

This chain connects TRBV18 to TRBJ2-3; D is possibly TRBD1 or TRBD2 (5 bases each). The CDR3 spans 15 residues. Germline values: CDR1 KGHSH, CDR2 LQKENI. The V end lost 3 bases, the J end lost 3 bases, and 13 bases lay between the germline ends. The CDR3 bases are TGTGCCAGCTCACCGGGGACCCATACTACAGATACGCAGTATTTT. As protein: CASSPGTHTTDTQYF.

This clone was detected only a few times. The chain uses TRBV7-9 and TRBJ2-7, with 10 positions matching TRBD2. V shed 5 bases, J shed 5 bases, and the junction held 9 bases outside the gene matches. Germline lookup yields CDR1 SEHNR and CDR2 FQNEAQ (reference sequence). This CDR3 has 15 residues. Here the CDR3 reads CASSPYSGRGNEQYF. The CDR3 DNA reads as TGTGCCAGCAGCCCCTACAGCGGGAGGGGGAACGAGCAGTACTTC.

The chain carries TRBV6-6 and TRBJ1-1, with 8 bases aligning to TRBD1. After removal of 6 bases from V and 7 bases from J, the junction contained 4 bases not matched to a gene. The CDR3 consists of 12 residues. CDR1 is MNHNY, CDR2 SVGAGI, per germline (reference sequence). The DNA of the CDR3 is TGTGCCAGCAGATCGGACAGGGATGAAGCTTTCTTT. Translated, it gives CASRSDRDEAFF.

The chain recombines TRBV12-3 or TRBV12-4 with TRBJ2-6; the D is unclear. Trimming stripped 1 base from V and 4 bases from J, with 2 bases between. This CDR3 is built from 13 residues. DNA of the CDR3: TGTGCCAGCAGTTTAGTCGGGGCCAACGTCCTGACTTTC. This sequence encodes CASSLVGANVLTF.

This sequence joins TRBV5-1 and TRBJ2-7, with 9 bases aligning to TRBD1. The germline CDR1 and CDR2 sequences are SGHRS and YFSETQ. The CDR3 totals 14 residues. V shed 4 bases, J shed 4 bases, and the junction held 6 bases outside the gene matches. The CDR3 bases are TGCGCCAGCAGCGGACAGGGGATCCTGTACGAGCAGTACTTC. Encoded protein: CASSGQGILYEQYF. The full variable domain, its missing parts supplied by reference TRBV5-1 and TRBJ2-7, is KAGVTQTPRYLIKTRGQQVTLSCSPISGHRSVSWYQQTPGQGLQFLFEYFSETQRNKGNFPGRFSGRQFSNSRSEMNVSTLELGDSALYLCASSGQGILYEQYFGPGTRLTVT.

The rearrangement links TRBV7-6 to TRBJ2-1; possible D gene TRBD2, 7 bases. The V gene's germline CDR1 is SGHVS and CDR2 FNYEAQ. This CDR3 is built from 17 residues. Trimming cost V 1 base and J 5 bases, with 18 bases left between them. Here the CDR3 DNA reads TGTGCCAGCAGCTTAGAGGGAGGGGGGACCCCGGACAATGAGCAGTTCTTC. Translating it yields CASSLEGGGTPDNEQFF.

The chain recombines TRBV24-1 with TRBJ2-3; maybe TRBD2 (7 bases). This CDR3 contains 13 residues. Trimming took off 9 bases at V and 6 bases at J, with 15 bases between the two ends. Germline assignment: CDR1 KGHDR and CDR2 SFDVKD. This CDR3 is CATGEGGLDTQYF. In DNA, the CDR3 is TGTGCCACCGGAGAGGGGGGGCTCGATACGCAGTATTTT.

J is TRBJ2-3 and V is TRBV12-3 or TRBV12-4, with D unclear. The CDR3 is made up of 12 amino acids. Trimming stripped 5 bases from V and 3 bases from J, with 6 bases between. DNA of the CDR3: TGTGCCAGCAGTATTAATACAGATACGCAGTATTTT. Protein sequence: CASSINTDTQYF.

J is TRBJ2-3 and V is TRBV5-1, with D possibly matching TRBD2 (5 bases). Germline V gene sequence: CDR1 SGHRS, CDR2 YFSETQ. The CDR3 covers 12 residues. Trimming took off 7 bases at V and 4 bases at J, with 10 bases between the two ends. The CDR3 nucleotides read TGCGCCAGCTCCAGTAGCGCAGATACGCAGTATTTT. Translation: CASSSSADTQYF. The variable domain in full, with the rest retrieved from reference TRBV5-1 and TRBJ2-3, is KAGVTQTPRYLIKTRGQQVTLSCSPISGHRSVSWYQQTPGQGLQFLFEYFSETQRNKGNFPGRFSGRQFSNSRSEMNVSTLELGDSALYLCASSSSADTQYFGPGTRLTVL.

The chain carries TRBV20-1 and TRBJ2-1, with D unresolved. The germline gives CDR1 DFQATT, CDR2 SNEGSKA (reference sequence). Trimming pared 4 bases from V and 15 bases from J, leaving 16 bases between. The CDR3 consists of 11 residues. The chain's CDR3 is CSAMAFGSRFF. CDR3 bases: TGCAGTGCTATGGCTTTTGGATCCCGGTTCTTC.

The chain is built from TRBV9 and TRBJ2-3; 14 bases are a match to TRBD2. The CDR3 runs to 16 residues. Germline V gene sequence: CDR1 SGDLS, CDR2 YYNGEE. V gave up 3 bases and J gave up 2 bases; unmatched junction bases: 2. CDR3 in amino acids: CASSGGLAGATDTQYF. CDR3 nucleotide sequence: TGTGCCAGCAGCGGGGGACTAGCGGGAGCCACAGATACGCAGTATTTT.